The sequence of this TCR beta chain was determined in a study of T cell responses to AZD1222 COVID-19 vaccine. TCRdb's copy holds only in-frame clones and misses some; the assay was immunoSEQ multiplex PCR. Among about 73,000 clones, 75% to 90% were seen once, and the ten largest hold over 1.3%. Overall study findings and caveats: Repertoire sampling happened only post peak T cell response. White British ancestry dominated among donors, who included more females, and clonal diversity was possibly underestimated.

After removal of 0 bases from V and 1 base from J, the junction contained 1 base not matched to a gene. This CDR3 comprises 15 residues. Germline-derived CDR1 and CDR2 are SGHRS and YFSETQ. As to this clone: Its target is unknown.

The starting material was peripheral blood, obtained 28 days after the second AZD1222 dose. This clonotype was sampled from an adult who received the AZD1222 COVID-19 vaccine. The chain uses TRBV5-1 and TRBJ2-3, with 8 bases fitting TRBD2. CDR3 sequence reads: CASSLVSGGTDTQYF. The CDR3 DNA follows: TGCGCCAGCAGCTTGGTTAGCGGGGGCACAGATACGCAGTATTTT.